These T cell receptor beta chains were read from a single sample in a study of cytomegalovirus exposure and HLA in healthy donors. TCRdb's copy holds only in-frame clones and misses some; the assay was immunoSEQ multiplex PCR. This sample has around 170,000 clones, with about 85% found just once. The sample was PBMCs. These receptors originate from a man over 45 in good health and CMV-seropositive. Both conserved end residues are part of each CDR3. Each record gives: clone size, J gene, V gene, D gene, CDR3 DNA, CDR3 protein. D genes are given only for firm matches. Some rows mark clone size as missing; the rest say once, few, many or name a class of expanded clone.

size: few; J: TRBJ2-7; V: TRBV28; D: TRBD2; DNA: TGTGCCAGCAGCGGACTAGGGAACTTCGAGCAGTACTTC; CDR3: CASSGLGNFEQYF
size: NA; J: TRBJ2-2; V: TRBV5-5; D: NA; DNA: TGTGCCAGCAGCTTGGGATCCCTGAGAGGGAACACCGGGGAGCTGTTTTTT; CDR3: CASSLGSLRGNTGELFF
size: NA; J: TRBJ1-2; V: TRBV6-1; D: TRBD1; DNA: TGTGCCAGCGGCCGGGACAGGGTGGGAGGCTACACCTTC; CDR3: CASGRDRVGGYTF
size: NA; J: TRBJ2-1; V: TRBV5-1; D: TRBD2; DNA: TGCGCCAGCAGCCTGACTAGCGGGAGCTATGAGCAGTTCTTC; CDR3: CASSLTSGSYEQFF
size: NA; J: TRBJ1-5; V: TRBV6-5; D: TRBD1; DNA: TGTGCCAGCAGTGACCGACAGGGGAAGCCCCAGCATTTT; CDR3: CASSDRQGKPQHF
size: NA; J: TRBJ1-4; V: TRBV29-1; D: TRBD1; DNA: TGCAGCGTTCAGACAGGGTTGTATGAAAAACTGTTTTTT; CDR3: CSVQTGLYEKLFF
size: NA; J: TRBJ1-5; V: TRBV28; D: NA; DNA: TGTGCCAGCAGTTCCGGGGGGGGAGGCAATCAGCCCCAGCATTTT; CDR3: CASSSGGGGNQPQHF
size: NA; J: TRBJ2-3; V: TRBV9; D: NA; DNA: TGTGCCAGCAGCCCCCGACTGACAGATACGCAGTATTTT; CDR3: CASSPRLTDTQYF
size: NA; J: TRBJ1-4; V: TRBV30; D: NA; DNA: TGTGCCTGGAGTGCCAGGGTAGGAGAAAAACTGTTTTTT; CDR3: CAWSARVGEKLFF
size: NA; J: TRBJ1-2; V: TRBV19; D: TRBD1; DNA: TGTGCCAGTCAGGGACAGGGCAACTATGGCTACACCTTC; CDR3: CASQGQGNYGYTF
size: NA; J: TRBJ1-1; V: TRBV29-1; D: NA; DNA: TGCAGCGTTGTTGTTGTGAGGGAAGCTTTCTTT; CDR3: CSVVVVREAFF
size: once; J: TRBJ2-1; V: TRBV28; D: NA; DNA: TGTGCCAGCAGTTTGCGGGGAGAATATGTTGAGCAGTTCTTC; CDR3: CASSLRGEYVEQFF
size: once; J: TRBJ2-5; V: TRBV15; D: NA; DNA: TGTGCCACCAGCACCGGAGACAGCCAAGAGACCCAGTACTTC; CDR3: CATSTGDSQETQYF
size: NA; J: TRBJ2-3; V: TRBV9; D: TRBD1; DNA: TGTGCCAGCAGCGTTGGGACAGGGGGCCAAGATACGCAGTATTTT; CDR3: CASSVGTGGQDTQYF
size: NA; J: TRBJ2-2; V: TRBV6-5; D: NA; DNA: TGTGCCGCCGGGGGCACCGGGGAGCTGTTTTTT; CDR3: CAAGGTGELFF
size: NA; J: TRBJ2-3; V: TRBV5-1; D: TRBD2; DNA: TGCGCCAGCAGCTTCCTAGCGGGGGCAGATACGCAGTATTTT; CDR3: CASSFLAGADTQYF
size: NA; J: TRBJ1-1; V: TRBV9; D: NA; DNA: TGTGCCAGCAGCCTCCAGGGGAACACTGAAGCTTTCTTT; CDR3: CASSLQGNTEAFF
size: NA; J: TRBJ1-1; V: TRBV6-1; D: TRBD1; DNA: TGTGCCAGCAGGGATTCGACAGGGCAAGCTTTCTTT; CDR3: CASRDSTGQAFF